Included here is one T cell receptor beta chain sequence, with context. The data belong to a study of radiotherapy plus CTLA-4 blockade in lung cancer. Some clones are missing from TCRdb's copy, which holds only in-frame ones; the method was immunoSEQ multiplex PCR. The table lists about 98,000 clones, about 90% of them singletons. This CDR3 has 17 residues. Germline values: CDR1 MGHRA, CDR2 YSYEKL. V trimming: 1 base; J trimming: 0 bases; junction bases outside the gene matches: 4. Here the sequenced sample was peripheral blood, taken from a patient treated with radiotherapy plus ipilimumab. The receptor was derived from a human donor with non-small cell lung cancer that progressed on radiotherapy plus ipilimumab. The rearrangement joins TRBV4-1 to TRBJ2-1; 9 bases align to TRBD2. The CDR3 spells CASSQGPTSGSYNEQFF. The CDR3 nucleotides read TGCGCCAGCAGCCAAGGCCCGACTAGCGGCTCCTACAATGAGCAGTTCTTC.